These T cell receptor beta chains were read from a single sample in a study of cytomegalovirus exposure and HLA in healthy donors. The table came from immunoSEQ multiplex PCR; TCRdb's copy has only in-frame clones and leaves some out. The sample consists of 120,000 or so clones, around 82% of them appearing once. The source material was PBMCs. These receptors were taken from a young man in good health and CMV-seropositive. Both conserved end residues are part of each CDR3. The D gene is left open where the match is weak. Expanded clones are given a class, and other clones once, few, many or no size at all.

cdr3_nt: TGTGCCAGCAGTTCGTGGGCGGGAGCAGATACGCAGTATTTT
cdr3_aa: CASSSWAGADTQYF
j_call: TRBJ2-3
d_call: TRBD2
clone_size: .
v_call: TRBV27

cdr3_nt: TGTGCCAGCAGCCCCCCAGGGGGCGACTATGGCTACACCTTC
cdr3_aa: CASSPPGGDYGYTF
j_call: TRBJ1-2
d_call: TRBD1
clone_size: .
v_call: TRBV28

cdr3_nt: TGTGCCACCCGGGACTTTCCAGATACGCAGTATTTT
cdr3_aa: CATRDFPDTQYF
j_call: TRBJ2-3
d_call: .
clone_size: .
v_call: TRBV6-5

cdr3_nt: TGTGCCAGCAGTGTATTCGGGGAGCTGTTTTTT
cdr3_aa: CASSVFGELFF
j_call: TRBJ2-2
d_call: .
clone_size: .
v_call: TRBV13

cdr3_nt: TGTGCCAGCAGGGGGACAGCCACCTACGAGCAGTACTTC
cdr3_aa: CASRGTATYEQYF
j_call: TRBJ2-7
d_call: TRBD1
clone_size: .
v_call: TRBV28

cdr3_nt: TGTGCCAGCCTCCAGGGCCGGACCTACGAGCAGTACTTC
cdr3_aa: CASLQGRTYEQYF
j_call: TRBJ2-7
d_call: .
clone_size: few
v_call: TRBV28

cdr3_nt: TGTGCCAGCAGCTTACAGGGACTAGCGACCGAGCAGTACTTC
cdr3_aa: CASSLQGLATEQYF
j_call: TRBJ2-7
d_call: TRBD2
clone_size: .
v_call: TRBV11-2

cdr3_nt: TGCGCCAGCAGCCCGGACAGGGCACGGCAGCCCCAGCATTTT
cdr3_aa: CASSPDRARQPQHF
j_call: TRBJ1-5
d_call: TRBD1
clone_size: .
v_call: TRBV4-3

cdr3_nt: TGTGCCAGCAGTTTGTGGACAGGGCAAGAGACCCAGTACTTC
cdr3_aa: CASSLWTGQETQYF
j_call: TRBJ2-5
d_call: TRBD1
clone_size: .
v_call: TRBV28

cdr3_nt: TGTGCCAGCAGCGTAGCGAGTCCATCCTACGAGCAGTACTTC
cdr3_aa: CASSVASPSYEQYF
j_call: TRBJ2-7
d_call: .
clone_size: .
v_call: TRBV9

cdr3_nt: TGTGCCAGCAGCTCTACAGGGGCCTCCCACAATGAGCAGTTCTTC
cdr3_aa: CASSSTGASHNEQFF
j_call: TRBJ2-1
d_call: TRBD1
clone_size: once
v_call: TRBV11-3

cdr3_nt: TGCAGCGTTGCGGGACCCGGGACAGCTTTCTACGAGCAGTACTTC
cdr3_aa: CSVAGPGTAFYEQYF
j_call: TRBJ2-7
d_call: TRBD1
clone_size: .
v_call: TRBV29-1

cdr3_nt: TGTGCCAGCAGCTCCTCAGGGTCAAATATCGACGAGCAGTACTTC
cdr3_aa: CASSSSGSNIDEQYF
j_call: TRBJ2-7
d_call: .
clone_size: once
v_call: TRBV7-2

cdr3_nt: TGCAGCGTTGAATTAACAGGTTCCAACCACTACGAGCAGTACTTC
cdr3_aa: CSVELTGSNHYEQYF
j_call: TRBJ2-7
d_call: .
clone_size: .
v_call: TRBV29-1

cdr3_nt: TGTGCCAGCAGCCTCCGGCAGGGACTCTATAGCAATCAGCCCCAGCATTTT
cdr3_aa: CASSLRQGLYSNQPQHF
j_call: TRBJ1-5
d_call: .
clone_size: .
v_call: TRBV7-2

cdr3_nt: TGTGCCAGCAGTCCCCTAGCGTTCCCCAACGAGCAGTACTTC
cdr3_aa: CASSPLAFPNEQYF
j_call: TRBJ2-7
d_call: .
clone_size: .
v_call: TRBV27

cdr3_nt: TGTGCCAGCAGCAGACAGGGGGGCCAGCCCCAGCATTTT
cdr3_aa: CASSRQGGQPQHF
j_call: TRBJ1-5
d_call: TRBD1
clone_size: .
v_call: TRBV6-5

cdr3_nt: TGCGCCAGCAGCCAGCATCAGCAAGACAAAAATGAAAAACTGTTTTTT
cdr3_aa: CASSQHQQDKNEKLFF
j_call: TRBJ1-4
d_call: .
clone_size: .
v_call: TRBV4-1

cdr3_nt: TGTGCCAGCAGCGTAGGTGGGACAGGGGCTGGCACCTTC
cdr3_aa: CASSVGGTGAGTF
j_call: TRBJ1-2
d_call: TRBD1
clone_size: .
v_call: TRBV9

cdr3_nt: TGTGCCAGCAGCCTTGCGGGGGGTGGCAATCAGCCCCAGCATTTT
cdr3_aa: CASSLAGGGNQPQHF
j_call: TRBJ1-5
d_call: .
clone_size: once
v_call: TRBV6-1

cdr3_nt: TGTGCCAGCGGGACAGGGAGAAGCCACAGGGGAGCTTTCTTT
cdr3_aa: CASGTGRSHRGAFF
j_call: TRBJ1-1
d_call: TRBD1
clone_size: .
v_call: TRBV13

cdr3_nt: TGCGCCAGCAGAACGGACAGGTTGGGCGAGCAGTACTTC
cdr3_aa: CASRTDRLGEQYF
j_call: TRBJ2-7
d_call: TRBD1
clone_size: .
v_call: TRBV5-1

cdr3_nt: TGCGCCAGCAGCCAAGAGGCTCAGGGGGCTGAAGCTTTCTTT
cdr3_aa: CASSQEAQGAEAFF
j_call: TRBJ1-1
d_call: TRBD1
clone_size: .
v_call: TRBV4-1

cdr3_nt: TGTGCCAGCAGCCAAGGTTTAACGGGGAGAGAGGATACGCAGTATTTT
cdr3_aa: CASSQGLTGREDTQYF
j_call: TRBJ2-3
d_call: .
clone_size: .
v_call: TRBV4-2

cdr3_nt: TGCGCCAGCGTTCGGAGCTCCGAGGCCACTGAAGCTTTCTTT
cdr3_aa: CASVRSSEATEAFF
j_call: TRBJ1-1
d_call: .
clone_size: .
v_call: TRBV5-1

cdr3_nt: TGTGCCAGTAGTACCTCACGACAGGGAGAGACCCAGTACTTC
cdr3_aa: CASSTSRQGETQYF
j_call: TRBJ2-5
d_call: TRBD1
clone_size: .
v_call: TRBV19

cdr3_nt: TGTGCCAGCAGTCAGACTAGCCGGGAGACCCAGTACTTC
cdr3_aa: CASSQTSRETQYF
j_call: TRBJ2-5
d_call: TRBD2
clone_size: .
v_call: TRBV28

cdr3_nt: TGTGCCTGGAGTTTGGTAGAGAACTATGGCTACACCTTC
cdr3_aa: CAWSLVENYGYTF
j_call: TRBJ1-2
d_call: .
clone_size: .
v_call: TRBV30

cdr3_nt: TGTGCCAGCAGTTTAGTCCCGCGGCTAGCGGACTCCTACGAGCAGTACTTC
cdr3_aa: CASSLVPRLADSYEQYF
j_call: TRBJ2-7
d_call: TRBD2
clone_size: few
v_call: TRBV28

cdr3_nt: TGTGCCAGCAGCGTAAGTCAGGGTGCGAATGAGCAGTTCTTC
cdr3_aa: CASSVSQGANEQFF
j_call: TRBJ2-1
d_call: .
clone_size: .
v_call: TRBV9

cdr3_nt: TGCGCCAGCAGCCAAGAAGGACTAGCGATCAATGAGCAGTTCTTC
cdr3_aa: CASSQEGLAINEQFF
j_call: TRBJ2-1
d_call: TRBD2
clone_size: .
v_call: TRBV4-3

cdr3_nt: TGCAGCGTTGGATATGTCGCGGGAGCGGGCACCGGGGAGCTGTTTTTT
cdr3_aa: CSVGYVAGAGTGELFF
j_call: TRBJ2-2
d_call: TRBD2
clone_size: .
v_call: TRBV29-1

cdr3_nt: TGTGCCAGCAGTTACTCCCTTTGGGGAGATGACTATGGCTACACCTTC
cdr3_aa: CASSYSLWGDDYGYTF
j_call: TRBJ1-2
d_call: .
clone_size: .
v_call: TRBV6-6

cdr3_nt: TGTGCCAGCAGCCAAGACTTCCGGTCCTACGAGCAGTACTTC
cdr3_aa: CASSQDFRSYEQYF
j_call: TRBJ2-7
d_call: .
clone_size: .
v_call: TRBV4-2

cdr3_nt: TGTGCCATCAGCCCTAGCGGGAGAATCGGCTACGAGCAGTACTTC
cdr3_aa: CAISPSGRIGYEQYF
j_call: TRBJ2-7
d_call: TRBD2
clone_size: .
v_call: TRBV10-3

cdr3_nt: TGTGCCAGCAGCAGCGGGACGGGAGACAATCAGCCCCAGCATTTT
cdr3_aa: CASSSGTGDNQPQHF
j_call: TRBJ1-5
d_call: .
clone_size: .
v_call: TRBV27

cdr3_nt: TGTGCCAGCGAGGTTGAAAACTCCTACGAGCAGTACTTC
cdr3_aa: CASEVENSYEQYF
j_call: TRBJ2-7
d_call: .
clone_size: .
v_call: TRBV6-1

cdr3_nt: TGTGCCAGCAGCGCAGAACGACATTCCTCCTACAATGAGCAGTTCTTC
cdr3_aa: CASSAERHSSYNEQFF
j_call: TRBJ2-1
d_call: .
clone_size: .
v_call: TRBV9

cdr3_nt: TGTGCTACCCCCTCGCTAGACCTCACAGATACGCAGTATTTT
cdr3_aa: CATPSLDLTDTQYF
j_call: TRBJ2-3
d_call: .
clone_size: .
v_call: TRBV7-7

cdr3_nt: TGTGCCACCTCGTCTCCCGGGACAGGGGGAGTAAATACGCAGTATTTT
cdr3_aa: CATSSPGTGGVNTQYF
j_call: TRBJ2-3
d_call: TRBD1
clone_size: .
v_call: TRBV27

cdr3_nt: TGTGCCAGCAGCCGAGAGGTGGGACTAGCGGGAGAGGGCTACGAGCAGTACTTC
cdr3_aa: CASSREVGLAGEGYEQYF
j_call: TRBJ2-7
d_call: TRBD2
clone_size: .
v_call: TRBV5-6

cdr3_nt: TGTGCCAGCACCGGGGGACAGCACACTGAAGCTTTCTTT
cdr3_aa: CASTGGQHTEAFF
j_call: TRBJ1-1
d_call: TRBD1
clone_size: .
v_call: TRBV28

cdr3_nt: TGTGCCAGCAGCTTATATCGTCGAGCGGGAGGACATGGCTCCTACAATGAGCAGTTCTTC
cdr3_aa: CASSLYRRAGGHGSYNEQFF
j_call: TRBJ2-1
d_call: TRBD2
clone_size: .
v_call: TRBV7-8

cdr3_nt: TGTGCCAGCAGTTTAGCGGGAGGGCACTACGAGCAGTACTTC
cdr3_aa: CASSLAGGHYEQYF
j_call: TRBJ2-7
d_call: TRBD2
clone_size: .
v_call: TRBV6-5

cdr3_nt: TGTGCCAGCAGTTCTTTCCTAGAGCGGAATGAGCAGTTCTTC
cdr3_aa: CASSSFLERNEQFF
j_call: TRBJ2-1
d_call: .
clone_size: .
v_call: TRBV28

cdr3_nt: TGTGCCAGCAGAATTGGGGGGGGAGGGGGACAACTGTTTTTT
cdr3_aa: CASRIGGGGGQLFF
j_call: TRBJ1-4
d_call: .
clone_size: .
v_call: TRBV27